This entry lists 24 T cell receptor beta chains sequenced from one sample in a study of blood T cell repertoires in COVID-19. Produced via immunoSEQ multiplex PCR; TCRdb's table is partial and in-frame only. Of 70,000 or so clones in the sample, about nine tenths were seen once. Sequencing was done on a sample of peripheral blood. These receptors all stem from a man aged 65 to 85 with active or convalescent COVID-19.

This chain joins TRBV18 and TRBJ1-1; the D is unclear. CDR3 size: 15 residues. The V gene's germline CDR1 is KGHSH and CDR2 LQKENI. Trimming removed 0 bases from V and 2 bases from J, with 10 bases in between. The CDR3 loop is CASSPPLESNTEAFF. DNA for the CDR3: TGTGCCAGCTCACCACCACTAGAGAGTAACACTGAAGCTTTCTTT.

J is TRBJ2-3 and V is TRBV29-1, with TRBD1 matching 7 bases. The V and J ends lost 8 bases and 3 bases, in that order; junction bases with no gene match: 8. The germline V gene has CDR1 SQVTM and CDR2 ANQGSEA. The CDR3 contains 13 residues. CDR3 sequence: CSSGTVGTDTQYF. Written as DNA, the CDR3 is TGCAGCTCTGGGACAGTCGGGACAGATACGCAGTATTTT.

The chain joins TRBV19 to TRBJ1-1; a possible D gene is TRBD1 (5 bases). Germline lookup yields CDR1 LNHDA and CDR2 SQIVND (reference sequence). Trimming took off 6 bases at V and 3 bases at J, with 20 bases between the two ends. The CDR3 length is 16 residues. The CDR3 loop is CASRQTWKGKDTEAFF. Here the CDR3 DNA reads TGTGCCAGTAGGCAAACTTGGAAGGGGAAGGACACTGAAGCTTTCTTT. Based on the CDR3 plus reference TRBV19 and TRBJ1-1, the full variable domain is DGGITQSPKYLFRKEGQNVTLSCEQNLNHDAMYWYRQDPGQGLRLIYYSQIVNDFQKGDIAEGYSVSREKKESFPLTVTSAQKNPTAFYLCASRQTWKGKDTEAFFGQGTRLTVV.

This clone has only one observation. The chain employs TRBV12-3 or TRBV12-4 and TRBJ1-5, with TRBD1 identical over 8 bases. The CDR3 consists of 12 residues. Trimming at V came to 3 bases and at J to 9 bases, leaving 1 base not matched to a gene. DNA of the CDR3: TGTGCCAGCAGTTTTGGGACAGGGCCCCAGCATTTT. As protein: CASSFGTGPQHF.

The V and J genes are TRBV27 and TRBJ2-1; 9 bases are shared with TRBD1. The V gene end was trimmed by 0 bases and the J gene end by 3 bases; junction bases not matched to a gene: 3. This CDR3 contains 16 residues. CDR1 is MNHEY and CDR2 is SMNVEV in the germline V gene (reference sequence). The CDR3 DNA reads TGTGCCAGCAGTTTATCTGGACAGGGGTTCTACAATGAGCAGTTCTTC. Translating it yields CASSLSGQGFYNEQFF.

V and J are TRBV9 and TRBJ1-4; perhaps TRBD1 as D (5 bases). Germline CDR1 is SGDLS and CDR2 is YYNGEE. Trimming removed 4 bases from V and 0 bases from J, with 13 bases in between. The CDR3 is 16 residues long. The CDR3 DNA reads TGTGCCAGCAGCCCCACAACAGGAGCAACTAATGAAAAACTGTTTTTT. It codes for CASSPTTGATNEKLFF. Supplemented by reference TRBV9 and TRBJ1-4, the full variable domain reads DSGVTQTPKHLITATGQRVTLRCSPRSGDLSVYWYQQSLDQGLQFLIQYYNGEERAKGNILERFSAQQFPDLHSELNLSSLELGDSALYFCASSPTTGATNEKLFFGSGTQLSVL.

The chain uses TRBV18 and TRBJ2-7; D is perhaps TRBD1 (6 bases). This CDR3 comprises 17 residues. CDR1 is KGHSH and CDR2 is LQKENI in the germline V gene. V dropped 3 bases and J dropped 0 bases, with 18 bases sitting between them. The CDR3 loop is CASSPPTRTDHSYEQYF. The CDR3 nucleotides read TGTGCCAGCTCACCCCCTACTAGGACAGACCACTCCTACGAGCAGTACTTC. Full variable domain (rest looked up from reference TRBV18 and TRBJ2-7): NAGVMQNPRHLVRRRGQEARLRCSPMKGHSHVYWYRQLPEEGLKFMVYLQKENIIDESGMPKERFSAEFPKEGPSILRIQQVVRGDSAAYFCASSPPTRTDHSYEQYFGPGTRLTVT.

The chain has TRBV5-4 and TRBJ2-3; 11 nucleotides agree with TRBD2. This CDR3 spans 16 amino acids. J lost 1 base, V lost 4 bases, and 5 bases had no gene match. Per the germline V gene, CDR1 is SGHNT and CDR2 is YYREEE (reference sequence). CDR3 in DNA: TGTGCCAGCAGCCAGGGACTAGCGGTACGCACAGATACGCAGTATTTT. Its translation: CASSQGLAVRTDTQYF.

Concerning this clone: The sample carries other DNA sequences with the same CDR3. The chain joins TRBV7-9 to TRBJ2-3, with no clear D. The CDR3 runs 12 residues. Trimming left V 5 bases short and J 0 bases short, with 3 bases between. Germline V gene sequence: CDR1 SEHNR, CDR2 FQNEAQ (reference sequence). The CDR3 sequence is CASSRSTDTQYF. The DNA of the CDR3 is TGTGCCAGCAGCCGGAGCACAGATACGCAGTATTTT.

The V and J genes are TRBV6-5 and TRBJ1-1; 10 nucleotides agree with TRBD1. This CDR3 contains 14 residues. V dropped 2 bases and J dropped 4; count of bases not matched to a gene: 1. The germline gives CDR1 MNHEY, CDR2 SVGAGI. The CDR3 DNA follows: TGTGCCAGCAGTTACCGGACAGGGGGCACTGAAGCTTTCTTT. It codes for CASSYRTGGTEAFF.

This chain joins TRBV18 and TRBJ1-2, with D unclear. Germline CDR1 reads KGHSH; CDR2 reads LQKENI. The CDR3 runs to 13 residues. V was clipped by 2 bases and J by 4 bases, with 8 bases between them. The CDR3 DNA reads TGTGCCAGCTCACCATCGGGGATCTATGGCTACACCTTC. This codes for CASSPSGIYGYTF.

This chain connects TRBV4-2 to TRBJ2-4; D gene unclear. CDR1 is LGHNA, CDR2 YNFKEQ, per germline. This CDR3 is 14 amino acids long. Between the trimmed V and J ends, which lost 1 base and 7 bases, there was a span of 11 bases. CDR3 in amino acids: CASSQVNQVNIQYF. In nucleotides, the CDR3 is TGTGCCAGCAGCCAAGTCAATCAGGTTAACATTCAGTACTTC.

The gene calls are TRBV9 and TRBJ1-6, with D maybe TRBD1 (6 bases). V was shortened by 0 bases and J by 9 bases, with 10 bases between the two germline ends. Germline V CDR1 and CDR2: SGDLS, YYNGEE. This CDR3 comprises 14 residues. The CDR3 region is CASSVEGQLSPLHF. The CDR3 region has the DNA TGTGCCAGCAGCGTAGAAGGACAGCTTTCACCCCTCCACTTT.

There are a few counts of this clone. The chain employs TRBV4-3 and TRBJ1-1, with a tentative D call TRBD1 (5 bases). Germline V CDR1 and CDR2: LGHNA, YSLEER. CDR3 size: 15 residues. V gave up 4 bases and J gave up 0 bases, with 12 bases separating them. The CDR3 DNA follows: TGCGCCAGCAGCCTCGGACACTCGTTGAACACTGAAGCTTTCTTT. Protein sequence: CASSLGHSLNTEAFF.

The V call is TRBV5-1, the J call TRBJ1-5, with D tentatively TRBD1 (5 bases). Trimming shortened V by 7 bases and J by 3 bases, and 11 bases separated the two germline ends. The CDR3 is 13 residues long. Germline CDR1 is SGHRS and CDR2 is YFSETQ. The CDR3 region is CASRETDNQPQHF. The CDR3 DNA is TGCGCCAGCCGGGAGACAGACAATCAGCCCCAGCATTTT.

The V and J genes are TRBV28 and TRBJ1-5; TRBD1 aligns across 9 bases. CDR1 is MDHEN, CDR2 SYDVKM, per germline. This CDR3 has 14 amino acids. Trimming at V came to 7 bases and at J to 7 bases, leaving 8 bases not matched to a gene. CDR3 nucleotides: TGTGCCAGCACCTCGGGGACAGGGAGCCAGCCCCAGCATTTT. The encoded protein is CASTSGTGSQPQHF.

The chain recombines TRBV30 with TRBJ1-1; no firm D call. V shed 4 bases and J shed 3 bases, with 12 bases lying between them. The CDR3 has 13 amino acids. CDR1 and CDR2 from the germline V gene are GTSNPN and SVGIG (reference sequence). CDR3: CAWNPGGDTEAFF. CDR3 DNA: TGTGCCTGGAACCCAGGAGGAGACACTGAAGCTTTCTTT.

The gene calls are TRBV14 and TRBJ2-5; a weak D match, TRBD1 (6 bases). V dropped 2 bases and J dropped 5 bases, with 12 bases sitting between them. Germline V gene lookup returns CDR1 SGHDN and CDR2 FVKESK. This CDR3 spans 14 amino acids. The CDR3 reads CASSQFGGWETQYF. The CDR3 DNA sequence: TGTGCCAGCAGCCAATTTGGGGGCTGGGAGACCCAGTACTTC.

This clone came up a few times. The J gene is TRBJ1-1, the V gene TRBV5-1, with a weak D call TRBD1 (6 bases). The CDR3 length is 14 residues. The germline V gene has CDR1 SGHRS and CDR2 YFSETQ. The ends were cut back, 4 bases at V and 6 bases at J, with 16 bases in the middle. Written as DNA, the CDR3 is TGCGCCAGCAGCCGGAGGACAGCCGGGGCTGAAGCTTTCTTT. This sequence encodes CASSRRTAGAEAFF.

The rearrangement links TRBV4-1 to TRBJ1-3; D is unresolved. Germline V gene sequence: CDR1 MGHRA, CDR2 YSYEKL. The V end was cut by 4 bases, the J end by 2 bases, with 12 bases between. The length of the CDR3 is 15 residues. The DNA of the CDR3 is TGCGCCAGCAGCCCCTTTAGTACAGCTGGAAACACCATATATTTT. It translates to CASSPFSTAGNTIYF.

The J gene is TRBJ1-1, the V gene TRBV3-1 (or the pseudogene TRBV3-2), with D unclear. Germline V gene data show CDR1 as LGHDT and CDR2 as YNNKEL (reference sequence). Trimming cost V 4 bases and J 7 bases, with 13 bases left between them. The CDR3 extends over 13 amino acids. The CDR3 DNA follows: TGTGCCAGCAGCCGCGGGTGGACCATTGAAGCTTTCTTT. This sequence encodes CASSRGWTIEAFF.

The chain employs TRBV7-9 and TRBJ2-4, with D possibly matching TRBD2 (5 bases). Germline V lookup: CDR1 SEHNR, CDR2 FQNEAQ (reference sequence). The V and J ends lost 3 bases and 7 bases respectively, with 19 bases between them. The CDR3 is made up of 16 amino acids. CDR3 DNA: TGTGCCAGCAGCTTTACCCCCCCCCGGGGAGAGAACATTCAGTACTTC. Its translation is CASSFTPPRGENIQYF.

This clone was seen ten or more times. The chain recombines TRBV14 with TRBJ2-5; 12 bases are a match to TRBD2. J gave up 7 bases and V 0 bases, and 6 bases lay outside the gene matches. Looked up from germline, CDR1 is SGHDN and CDR2 is FVKESK. The CDR3 spans 16 residues. In DNA form, the CDR3 reads TGTGCCAGCAGCCAAGAGAGACTAGCGGGAGTGGGGACCCAGTACTTC. This codes for CASSQERLAGVGTQYF.

The chain is built from TRBV6-5 and TRBJ2-1, with 9 nucleotides matching TRBD2. This CDR3 has 15 amino acids. CDR1 and CDR2 from the germline V gene are MNHEY and SVGAGI. Trimming removed 6 bases from V and 7 bases from J; junction bases left unmatched: 10. CDR3 sequence (DNA): TGTGCCAGCAGCTTTAGCGGGAGTCGTGGAAATGAGCAGTTCTTC. Translated, it gives CASSFSGSRGNEQFF.